The 7 T cell receptor beta chains below were found in one sample sequenced in a study of cytomegalovirus exposure and HLA in healthy donors. It was with 60 Vbeta and 13 Jbeta primers that the PCR ran. Sequencing used immunoSEQ multiplex PCR; TCRdb keeps in-frame clones, though not all of them. The data hold 160,000 or so clones, with 75% to 90% observed a single time. Sequenced input: PBMCs. Source of these receptors: a male donor in good health and CMV-seropositive.

The J gene is TRBJ2-2, the V gene TRBV6-6, with 9 bases identical to TRBD1. CDR3 length: 13 amino acids. Trimming removed 10 bases from V and 3 bases from J; junction bases left unmatched: 3. CDR1 and CDR2 (germline): MNHNY, SVGAGI (reference sequence). The CDR3: CAIWTGDTGELFF. For the CDR3, the DNA is TGTGCCATCTGGACAGGGGACACCGGGGAGCTGTTTTTT.

V usage is TRBV6-1 and J usage is TRBJ2-1; TRBD2 might be the D (6 bases). Trimming removed 6 bases from V and 4 bases from J, with 10 bases in between. Germline CDR1 MNHNS, CDR2 SASEGT. The CDR3 length is 13 residues. The CDR3 region is CASRLARYNEQFF. The CDR3 nucleotides read TGTGCCAGCAGGCTAGCGCGATACAATGAGCAGTTCTTC.

The chain links TRBV7-3 to TRBJ1-6; D call uncertain. Trimming pared 2 bases from V and 0 bases from J, leaving 5 bases between. Germline V CDR1 and CDR2: SGHTA, FQGTGA. CDR3 length: 15 amino acids. CDR3 nucleotides: TGTGCCAGCAGCTTAGCCGGCTCCTATAATTCACCCCTCCACTTT. This translates into CASSLAGSYNSPLHF.

The chain uses TRBV9 and TRBJ2-3; no firm D call. The length of the CDR3 is 11 residues. CDR1 and CDR2 (germline): SGDLS, YYNGEE. Trimming took off 3 bases at V and 6 bases at J, with 5 bases between the two ends. CDR3 loop: CASSDRDTQYF. The CDR3 DNA reads as TGTGCCAGCAGCGACCGGGATACGCAGTATTTT.

The V and J genes are TRBV18 and TRBJ2-7; perhaps TRBD2 as D (5 bases). This CDR3 region has 13 residues. The V end lost 6 bases, the J end lost 3 bases, and 12 bases lay between the germline ends. Germline lookup yields CDR1 KGHSH and CDR2 LQKENI. The CDR3 DNA reads as TGTGCCAGCTCCCCCGACTACTACTACGAGCAGTACTTC. It codes for CASSPDYYYEQYF.

The chain recombines TRBV7-9 with TRBJ2-1; D perhaps matches TRBD2 (6 bases). V was trimmed by 5 bases and J by 5 bases, leaving 10 bases between them. The CDR3 contains 13 residues. CDR1 and CDR2 from the germline V gene are SEHNR and FQNEAQ (reference sequence). CDR3: CASSAGLNNEQFF. The CDR3 nucleotides read TGTGCCAGCAGCGCGGGACTGAACAATGAGCAGTTCTTC.

The chain couples TRBV9 to TRBJ2-5; TRBD1 agrees at 8 bases. The CDR3 extends over 16 amino acids. Trimming at V came to 4 bases and at J to 5 bases, leaving 13 bases not matched to a gene. The germline gives CDR1 SGDLS, CDR2 YYNGEE. CDR3 in DNA: TGTGCCAGCAGCCCCGGCCCAGGGGGCTATGGGGAGACCCAGTACTTC. Protein sequence: CASSPGPGGYGETQYF.